A single sample gave rise to the 10 T cell receptor beta chains below, sequenced in a study of OX40 agonist ivuxolimab in advanced cancers. Repertoires were generated with immunoSEQ multiplex PCR, while TCRdb's copy carries only in-frame clones and drops some. The table has fewer than 75,000 clones, about 87% seen once; the top ten hold 0.67%. Sequencing used CD4+ or CD8+ T cells sorted from blood, obtained in a trial of the OX40 agonist ivuxolimab. The receptors stem from an adult with an advanced solid tumor such as melanoma, head and neck, liver or kidney cancer.

This rearrangement joins TRBV30 to TRBJ1-2; no firm D call. The CDR3 runs 13 residues. Germline assignment: CDR1 GTSNPN and CDR2 SVGIG (reference sequence). Trimming left V 0 bases short and J 8 bases short, with 13 bases between. CDR3 residues: CAWSVTFGVGYTF. The CDR3 DNA follows: TGTGCCTGGAGTGTCACATTCGGGGTCGGCTACACCTTC.

This chain connects TRBV5-1 to TRBJ2-1; unclear D gene. Trimming removed 0 bases at V and 0 bases at J, with 7 bases between. The CDR3 contains 15 residues. The V gene's germline CDR1 is SGHRS and CDR2 YFSETQ. For the CDR3, the DNA is TGCGCCAGCAGCTTGGAGGCCGCCTCCTACAATGAGCAGTTCTTC. Translated, it gives CASSLEAASYNEQFF.

V gene TRBV28 combines with J gene TRBJ1-5, with D uncertain. The V and J ends lost 6 bases and 1 base respectively, with 4 bases between them. Germline V CDR1 and CDR2: MDHEN, SYDVKM. This CDR3 is built from 12 residues. The CDR3 bases are TGTGCCAGCAGATCAAGCAATCAGCCCCAGCATTTT. Amino acid sequence: CASRSSNQPQHF.

The CDR3 nucleotides read TGTGCCAGCACGGGGACACGAATCTACGAGCAGTACTTC. This translates into CASTGTRIYEQYF. The rearrangement uses TRBV2 and TRBJ2-7; perhaps TRBD1 as D (6 bases). Germline V gene sequence: CDR1 SNHLY, CDR2 FYNNEI. Trimming pared 7 bases from V and 3 bases from J, leaving 13 bases between. The CDR3 extends over 13 amino acids.

The rearrangement links TRBV19 to TRBJ2-1, with D possibly TRBD2 on 7 matching bases. Trimming left V 10 bases short and J 5 bases short, with 15 bases between. The CDR3 is 13 amino acids. The V gene's germline CDR1 is LNHDA and CDR2 SQIVND (reference sequence). Here the CDR3 reads CATPRGGDNEQFF. CDR3 bases: TGTGCCACCCCGCGAGGGGGGGACAATGAGCAGTTCTTC. The full variable domain, rest sourced from reference TRBV19 and TRBJ2-1, is DGGITQSPKYLFRKEGQNVTLSCEQNLNHDAMYWYRQDPGQGLRLIYYSQIVNDFQKGDIAEGYSVSREKKESFPLTVTSAQKNPTAFYLCATPRGGDNEQFFGPGTRLTVL.

This sequence joins TRBV6-4 and TRBJ2-5, with D hard to call. Trimming removed 9 bases at V and 2 bases at J, with 22 bases between. Looked up from germline, CDR1 is MRHNA and CDR2 is SNTAGT. The CDR3 contains 16 residues. The CDR3 nucleotides are TGTGCCAGTTGGGCGCCGCGCCGGGCGAAGCAAGAGACCCAGTACTTC. This translates into CASWAPRRAKQETQYF.

This chain links TRBV19 with TRBJ2-2; 12 bases line up with TRBD1. V lost 6 bases, J lost 4 bases, and 3 bases stayed unmatched. Germline V gene sequence: CDR1 LNHDA, CDR2 SQIVND (reference sequence). The CDR3 is made up of 15 amino acids. DNA of the CDR3: TGTGCCAGTAGAGGGACAGGGGGCGGCACCGGGGAGCTGTTTTTT. Protein product: CASRGTGGGTGELFF. The full variable domain, completed using reference TRBV19 and TRBJ2-2, is DGGITQSPKYLFRKEGQNVTLSCEQNLNHDAMYWYRQDPGQGLRLIYYSQIVNDFQKGDIAEGYSVSREKKESFPLTVTSAQKNPTAFYLCASRGTGGGTGELFFGEGSRLTVL.

The V call is TRBV5-6, the J call TRBJ2-7; D perhaps matches TRBD1 (5 bases). CDR1 and CDR2 from the germline V gene are SGHDT and YYEEEE. The CDR3 has 13 amino acids. V was cut by 5 bases and J by 3 bases, with 12 bases left in between. The CDR3 is CASRRTGFYEQYF. The CDR3 DNA is TGTGCCAGCAGACGAACAGGATTCTACGAGCAGTACTTC.

This clone was seen a single time. This chain connects TRBV6-6 to TRBJ2-4; 7 positions match TRBD1. The V and J ends lost 1 base and 6 bases, in that order; junction bases with no gene match: 3. The V gene's germline CDR1 is MNHNY and CDR2 SVGAGI (reference sequence). This CDR3 has 14 amino acids. The DNA of the CDR3 is TGTGCCAGCAGTTACTGGGGGACAGCAAACATTCAGTACTTC. As protein: CASSYWGTANIQYF.

The chain links TRBV19 to TRBJ2-7; D is perhaps TRBD1 or TRBD2 (5 bases each). Germline V gene sequence: CDR1 LNHDA, CDR2 SQIVND (reference sequence). The CDR3 has 13 amino acids. V was clipped by 8 bases and J by 5 bases, with 16 bases between them. Here the CDR3 DNA reads TGTGCCAGTGAGGCCCGGGGCGTCCACGAGCAGTACTTC. The encoded protein is CASEARGVHEQYF. Complete variable domain (other parts from reference TRBV19 and TRBJ2-7): DGGITQSPKYLFRKEGQNVTLSCEQNLNHDAMYWYRQDPGQGLRLIYYSQIVNDFQKGDIAEGYSVSREKKESFPLTVTSAQKNPTAFYLCASEARGVHEQYFGPGTRLTVT.